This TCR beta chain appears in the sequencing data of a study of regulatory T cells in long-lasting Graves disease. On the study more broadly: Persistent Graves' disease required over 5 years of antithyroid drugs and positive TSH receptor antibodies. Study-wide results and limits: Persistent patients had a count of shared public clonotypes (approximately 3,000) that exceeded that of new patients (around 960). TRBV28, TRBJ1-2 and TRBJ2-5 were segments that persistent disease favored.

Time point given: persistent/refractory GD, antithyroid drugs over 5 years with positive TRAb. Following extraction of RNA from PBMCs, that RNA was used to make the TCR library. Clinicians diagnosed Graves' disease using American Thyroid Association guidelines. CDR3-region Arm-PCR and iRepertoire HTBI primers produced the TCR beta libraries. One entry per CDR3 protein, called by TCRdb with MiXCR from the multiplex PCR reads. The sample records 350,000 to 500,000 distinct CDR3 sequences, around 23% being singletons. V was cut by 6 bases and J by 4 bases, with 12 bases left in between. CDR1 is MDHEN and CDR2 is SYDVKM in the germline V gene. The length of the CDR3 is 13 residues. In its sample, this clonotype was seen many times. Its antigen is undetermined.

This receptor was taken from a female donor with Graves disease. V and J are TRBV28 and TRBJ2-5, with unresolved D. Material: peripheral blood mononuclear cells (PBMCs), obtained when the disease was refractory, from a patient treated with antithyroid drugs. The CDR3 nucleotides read TGTGCCAGCAGCCCCGGTGGTAGAGAGACCCAGTACTTC. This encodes CASSPGGRETQYF.